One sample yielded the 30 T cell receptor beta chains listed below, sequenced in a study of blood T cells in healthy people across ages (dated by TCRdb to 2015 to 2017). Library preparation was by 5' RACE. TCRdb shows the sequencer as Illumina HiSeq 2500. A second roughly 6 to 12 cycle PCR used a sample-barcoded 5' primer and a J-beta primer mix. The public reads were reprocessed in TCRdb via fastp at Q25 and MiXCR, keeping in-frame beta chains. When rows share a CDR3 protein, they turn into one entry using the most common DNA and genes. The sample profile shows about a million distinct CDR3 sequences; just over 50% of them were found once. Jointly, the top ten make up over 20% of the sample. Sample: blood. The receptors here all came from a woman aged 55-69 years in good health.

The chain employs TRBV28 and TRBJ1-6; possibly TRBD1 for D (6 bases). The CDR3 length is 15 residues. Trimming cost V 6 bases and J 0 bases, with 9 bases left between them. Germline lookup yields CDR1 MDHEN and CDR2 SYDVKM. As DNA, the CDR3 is TGTGCCAGCAGGGGGGCGAGCTCCTATAATTCACCCCTCCACTTT. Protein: CASRGASSYNSPLHF.

The CDR3 DNA sequence: TGTGCCACCAAACCTCGAGCCCACTACGAGCAGTACTTC. Amino acids: CATKPRAHYEQYF. This chain joins TRBV6-5 and TRBJ2-7; D not certain. Germline values: CDR1 MNHEY, CDR2 SVGAGI. The CDR3 length is 13 residues. Trimming cost V 10 bases and J 3 bases, with 16 bases left between them.

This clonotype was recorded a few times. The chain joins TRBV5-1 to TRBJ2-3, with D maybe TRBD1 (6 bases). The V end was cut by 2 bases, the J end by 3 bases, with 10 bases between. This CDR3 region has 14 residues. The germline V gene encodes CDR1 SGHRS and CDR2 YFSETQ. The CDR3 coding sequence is TGCGCCAGCAGCTTCACAGGGAAAACAGATACGCAGTATTTT. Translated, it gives CASSFTGKTDTQYF.

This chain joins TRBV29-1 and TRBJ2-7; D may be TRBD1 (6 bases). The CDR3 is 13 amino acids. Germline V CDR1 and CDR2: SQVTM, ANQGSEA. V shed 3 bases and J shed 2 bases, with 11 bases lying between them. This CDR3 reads CSVEDRETYEQYF. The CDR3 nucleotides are TGCAGCGTTGAGGACAGAGAGACCTACGAGCAGTACTTC.

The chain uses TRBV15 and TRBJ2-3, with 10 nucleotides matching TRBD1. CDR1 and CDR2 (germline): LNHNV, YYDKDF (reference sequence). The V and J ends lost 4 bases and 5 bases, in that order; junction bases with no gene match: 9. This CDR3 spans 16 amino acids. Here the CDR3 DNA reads TGTGCCACCAGCAACGACCGGGACAGGGGTATAGATACGCAGTATTTT. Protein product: CATSNDRDRGIDTQYF.

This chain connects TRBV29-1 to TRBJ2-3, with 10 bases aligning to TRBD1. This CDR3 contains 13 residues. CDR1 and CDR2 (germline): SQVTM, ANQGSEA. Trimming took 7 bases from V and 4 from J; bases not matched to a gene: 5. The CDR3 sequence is CSAETGGPDTQYF. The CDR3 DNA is TGCAGCGCTGAGACAGGGGGCCCAGATACGCAGTATTTT.

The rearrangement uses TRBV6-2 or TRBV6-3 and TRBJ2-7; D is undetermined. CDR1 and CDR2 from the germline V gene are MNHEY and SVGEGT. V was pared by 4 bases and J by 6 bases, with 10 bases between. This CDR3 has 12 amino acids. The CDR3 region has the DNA TGTGCCAGCAGTTCGTTGGGTTTCGAGCAGTACTTC. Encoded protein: CASSSLGFEQYF.

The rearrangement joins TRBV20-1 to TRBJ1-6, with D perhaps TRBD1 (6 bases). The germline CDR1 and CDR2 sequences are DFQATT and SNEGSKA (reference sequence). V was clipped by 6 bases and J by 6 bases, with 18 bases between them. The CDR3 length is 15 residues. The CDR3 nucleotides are TGCAGTGCCTCCCGTTCGGGGGCTGGTAATTCACCCCTCCACTTT. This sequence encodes CSASRSGAGNSPLHF.

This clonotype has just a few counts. DNA of the CDR3: TGTGCCACCAGCAGAGTGGATGGGCAGGGTCGGATCCAGTACTTC. Residues: CATSRVDGQGRIQYF. The chain is built from TRBV15 and TRBJ2-5; D possibly corresponds to TRBD1 (5 bases). The CDR3 runs 15 residues. Trimming removed 1 base at V and 10 bases at J, with 19 bases between. CDR1 LNHNV and CDR2 YYDKDF come from the germline V gene (reference sequence). The full variable domain, rest sourced from reference TRBV15 and TRBJ2-5, is DAMVIQNPRYQVTQFGKPVTLSCSQTLNHNVMYWYQQKSSQAPKLLFHYYDKDFNNEADTPDNFQSRRPNTSFCFLDIRSPGLGDTAMYLCATSRVDGQGRIQYFGPGTRLLVL.

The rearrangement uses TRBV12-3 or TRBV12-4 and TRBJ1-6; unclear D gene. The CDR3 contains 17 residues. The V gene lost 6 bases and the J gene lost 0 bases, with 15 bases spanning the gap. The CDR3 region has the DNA TGTGCCAGCAGGGGGAGTAACGAGGGCTCCTATAATTCACCCCTCCACTTT. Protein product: CASRGSNEGSYNSPLHF.

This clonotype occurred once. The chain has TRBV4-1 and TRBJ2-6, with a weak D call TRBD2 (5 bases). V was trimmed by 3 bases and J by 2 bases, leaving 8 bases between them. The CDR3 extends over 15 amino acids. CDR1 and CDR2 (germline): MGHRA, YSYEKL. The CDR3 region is CASSQPGAGANVLTF. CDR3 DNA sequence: TGCGCCAGCAGCCAGCCCGGGGCTGGGGCCAACGTCCTGACTTTC.

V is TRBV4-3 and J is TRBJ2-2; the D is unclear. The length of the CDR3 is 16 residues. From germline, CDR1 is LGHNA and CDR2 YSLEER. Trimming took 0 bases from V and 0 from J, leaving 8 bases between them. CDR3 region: CASSQDRAANTGELFF. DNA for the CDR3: TGCGCCAGCAGCCAAGACCGGGCGGCGAACACCGGGGAGCTGTTTTTT.

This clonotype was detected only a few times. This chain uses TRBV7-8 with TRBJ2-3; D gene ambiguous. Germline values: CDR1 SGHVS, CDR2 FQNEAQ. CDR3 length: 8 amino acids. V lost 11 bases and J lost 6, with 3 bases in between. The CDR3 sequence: CALDTQYF. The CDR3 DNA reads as TGTGCCTTGGATACGCAGTATTTT.

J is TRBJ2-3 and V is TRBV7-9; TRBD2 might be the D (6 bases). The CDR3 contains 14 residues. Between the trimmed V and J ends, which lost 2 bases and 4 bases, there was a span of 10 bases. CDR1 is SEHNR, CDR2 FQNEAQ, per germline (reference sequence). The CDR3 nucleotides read TGTGCCAGCAGCTTAATCACGGGAGCAGATACGCAGTATTTT. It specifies CASSLITGADTQYF.

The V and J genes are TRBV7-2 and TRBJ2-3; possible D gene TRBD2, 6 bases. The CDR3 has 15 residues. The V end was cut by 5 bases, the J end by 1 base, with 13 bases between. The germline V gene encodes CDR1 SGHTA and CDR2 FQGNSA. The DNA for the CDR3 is TGTGCCAGCAGCAACGGAGGGCGGGGCACAGATACGCAGTATTTT. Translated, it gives CASSNGGRGTDTQYF.

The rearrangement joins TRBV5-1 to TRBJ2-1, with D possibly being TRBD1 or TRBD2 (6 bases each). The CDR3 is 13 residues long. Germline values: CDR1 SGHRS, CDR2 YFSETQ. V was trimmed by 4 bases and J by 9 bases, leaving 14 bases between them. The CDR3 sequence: CASSISRGLEQFF. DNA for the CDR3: TGCGCCAGCAGCATCTCTCGGGGGCTTGAGCAGTTCTTC. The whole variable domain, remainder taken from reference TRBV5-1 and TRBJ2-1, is KAGVTQTPRYLIKTRGQQVTLSCSPISGHRSVSWYQQTPGQGLQFLFEYFSETQRNKGNFPGRFSGRQFSNSRSEMNVSTLELGDSALYLCASSISRGLEQFFGPGTRLTVL.

The CDR3 protein is CASSSGTGENEKLFF. In DNA, the CDR3 is TGTGCCAGCAGCTCCGGGACAGGAGAAAATGAAAAACTGTTTTTT. The rearrangement links TRBV7-9 to TRBJ1-4, with TRBD1 identical over 8 bases. Germline V gene lookup returns CDR1 SEHNR and CDR2 FQNEAQ (reference sequence). J was trimmed by 5 bases and V by 4 bases; bases with no gene match: 6. The CDR3 is made up of 15 amino acids.

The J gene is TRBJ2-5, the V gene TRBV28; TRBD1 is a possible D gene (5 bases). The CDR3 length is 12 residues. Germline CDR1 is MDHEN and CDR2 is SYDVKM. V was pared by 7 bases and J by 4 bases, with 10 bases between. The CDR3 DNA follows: TGTGCCAGCACCCAGGGTCTAGAGACCCAGTACTTC. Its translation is CASTQGLETQYF. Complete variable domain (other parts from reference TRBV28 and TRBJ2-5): DVKVTQSSRYLVKRTGEKVFLECVQDMDHENMFWYRQDPGLGLRLIYFSYDVKMKEKGDIPEGYSVSREKKERFSLILESASTNQTSMYLCASTQGLETQYFGPGTRLLVL.

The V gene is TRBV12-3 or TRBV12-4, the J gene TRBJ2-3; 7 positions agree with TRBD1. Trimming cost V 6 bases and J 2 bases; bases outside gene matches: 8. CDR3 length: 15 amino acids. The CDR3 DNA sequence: TGTGCCAGCAGGATACAGGGGACGGCCACAGATACGCAGTATTTT. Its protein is CASRIQGTATDTQYF.

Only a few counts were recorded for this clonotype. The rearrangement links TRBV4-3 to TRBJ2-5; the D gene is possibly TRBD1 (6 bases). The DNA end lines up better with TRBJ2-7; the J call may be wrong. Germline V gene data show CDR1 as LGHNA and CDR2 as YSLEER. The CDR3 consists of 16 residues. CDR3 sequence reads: CASSQEQGRYSYEQYF. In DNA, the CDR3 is TGCGCCAGCAGCCAGGAACAGGGTCGGTACTCCTACGAGCAGTACTTC.

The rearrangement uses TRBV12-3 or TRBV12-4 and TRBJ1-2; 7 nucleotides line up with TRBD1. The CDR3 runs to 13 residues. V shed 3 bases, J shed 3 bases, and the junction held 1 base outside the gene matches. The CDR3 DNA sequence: TGTGCCAGCAGTTTCAGGGGGTACTATGGCTACACCTTC. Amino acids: CASSFRGYYGYTF.

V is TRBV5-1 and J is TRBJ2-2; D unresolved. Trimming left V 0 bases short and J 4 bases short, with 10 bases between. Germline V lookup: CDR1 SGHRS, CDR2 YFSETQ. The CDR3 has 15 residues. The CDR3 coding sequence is TGCGCCAGCAGCTTGGAGGCAGATGGCACCGGGGAGCTGTTTTTT. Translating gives CASSLEADGTGELFF.

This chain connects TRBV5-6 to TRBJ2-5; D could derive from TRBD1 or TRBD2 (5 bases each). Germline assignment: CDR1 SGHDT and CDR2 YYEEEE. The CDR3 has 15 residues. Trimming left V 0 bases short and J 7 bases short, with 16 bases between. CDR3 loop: CASSLARWGSGTQYF. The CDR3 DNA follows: TGTGCCAGCAGCTTGGCCCGGTGGGGGTCAGGGACCCAGTACTTC.

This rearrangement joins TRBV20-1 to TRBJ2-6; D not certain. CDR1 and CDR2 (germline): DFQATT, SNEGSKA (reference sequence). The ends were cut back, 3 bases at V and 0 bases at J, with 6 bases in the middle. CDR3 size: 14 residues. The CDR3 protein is CSASSVSGANVLTF. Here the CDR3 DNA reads TGCAGTGCTAGTTCAGTCTCTGGGGCCAACGTCCTGACTTTC.

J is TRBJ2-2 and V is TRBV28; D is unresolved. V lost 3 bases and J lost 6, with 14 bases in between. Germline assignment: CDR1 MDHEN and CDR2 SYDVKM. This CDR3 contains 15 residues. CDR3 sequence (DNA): TGTGCCAGCAGTTTTTTCAAGATTCTCGCCGGGGAGCTGTTTTTT. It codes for CASSFFKILAGELFF.

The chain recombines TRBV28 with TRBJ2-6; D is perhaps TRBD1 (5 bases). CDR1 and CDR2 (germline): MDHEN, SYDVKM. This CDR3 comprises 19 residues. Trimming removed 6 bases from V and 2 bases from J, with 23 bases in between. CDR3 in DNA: TGTGCCAGCAGCTTCCCCCCGGACACGATCTCCCCTGGGGCCAACGTCCTGACTTTC. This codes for CASSFPPDTISPGANVLTF.

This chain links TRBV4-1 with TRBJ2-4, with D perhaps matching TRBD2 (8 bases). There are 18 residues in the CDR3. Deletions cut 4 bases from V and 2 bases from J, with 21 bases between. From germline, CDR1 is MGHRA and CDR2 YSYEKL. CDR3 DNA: TGCGCCAGCAGCCCCCGGGAGGGGGCAGCTATAACCAAAAACATTCAGTACTTC. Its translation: CASSPREGAAITKNIQYF.

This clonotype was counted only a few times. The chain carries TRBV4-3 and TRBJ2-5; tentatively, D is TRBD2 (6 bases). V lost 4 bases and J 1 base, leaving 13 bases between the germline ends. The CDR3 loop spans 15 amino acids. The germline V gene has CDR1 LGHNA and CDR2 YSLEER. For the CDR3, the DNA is TGCGCCAGCAGCCGAGATCGGAGGGGCCAAGAGACCCAGTACTTC. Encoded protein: CASSRDRRGQETQYF.

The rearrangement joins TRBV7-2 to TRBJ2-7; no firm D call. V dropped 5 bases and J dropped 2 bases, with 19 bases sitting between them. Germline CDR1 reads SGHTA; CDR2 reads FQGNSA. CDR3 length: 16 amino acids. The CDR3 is CASSPKRVGRTYEQYF. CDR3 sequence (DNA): TGTGCCAGCAGCCCAAAAAGGGTCGGGCGGACCTACGAGCAGTACTTC.

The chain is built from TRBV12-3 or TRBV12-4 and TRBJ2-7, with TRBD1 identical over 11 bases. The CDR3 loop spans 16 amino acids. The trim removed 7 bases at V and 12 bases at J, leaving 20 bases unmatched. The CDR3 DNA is TGTGCCAGCAACCCCCAGGGGACAGGGGGTTTGGAGACCCGGTACTTC. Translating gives CASNPQGTGGLETRYF.